The present T cell receptor beta chain was sequenced within a study of shared T cell receptors in the human thymus. Profiling relied on immunoSEQ multiplex PCR, and the TCRdb table lists in-frame clones only, not all of them. The table has hundreds of thousands of clones, around 87% seen once. Germline assignment: CDR1 MDHEN and CDR2 SYDVKM. The V end was cut by 5 bases, the J end by 6 bases, with 13 bases between. This CDR3 is 13 amino acids long. These data were also filed under a second study, of human thymus T cells. That investigation notes: The thymus tissue came from resections taken during corrective heart surgery. Thymic and blood repertoires showed apparently biased V and J gene usage.

The sample comprised thymocytes. The gene calls are TRBV28 and TRBJ1-2; possible D gene TRBD1, 5 bases. This TCR was recovered from a boy younger than two with a congenital heart defect. DNA for the CDR3: TGTGCCAGCAGTGTCCAGGGATTGGATGGCTACACCTTC. Its translation: CASSVQGLDGYTF.